This paragraph covers one TCR beta chain sequence. Measured with immunoSEQ multiplex PCR; TCRdb has only the in-frame clones, and not every one. This sample carries some 130,000 clones, roughly 90% of them seen once, and the ten largest clones take approximately 2%. The CDR3 runs to 12 residues. Trimming cost V 0 bases and J 8 bases, with 6 bases left between them. Germline lookup yields CDR1 SGHRS and CDR2 YFSETQ. The data derive from a study of control samples from healthy donors and cancer patients. Specimen: blood. The sequence was obtained from a woman aged 50 to 60 in good health. This sequence joins TRBV5-1 and TRBJ2-1, with unresolved D. DNA for the CDR3: TGCGCCAGCAGCTTGGGCCCCTATGAGCAGTTCTTC. Protein product: CASSLGPYEQFF.